The 29 T cell receptor beta chains given below trace back to one sample, sequenced in a study of cytomegalovirus exposure and HLA in healthy donors. Assay: immunoSEQ multiplex PCR; the TCRdb copy retains only in-frame clones and omits some. The sample has over 100,000 clones, over 85% seen once. Sequencing used PBMCs. Receptors originate from a woman aged 18-29 years in good health and CMV-seronegative.

The chain links TRBV27 to TRBJ2-7, with 9 positions matching TRBD1. Germline CDR1 reads MNHEY; CDR2 reads SMNVEV (reference sequence). This CDR3 is built from 16 residues. V trimming: 7 bases; J trimming: 1 base; junction bases outside the gene matches: 11. CDR3 in amino acids: CASNLGPGQGSYEQYF. The CDR3 bases are TGTGCCAGCAACCTCGGCCCGGGACAGGGTTCCTACGAGCAGTACTTC.

The rearrangement uses TRBV18 and TRBJ1-2, with TRBD1 matching 7 bases. Germline V lookup: CDR1 KGHSH, CDR2 LQKENI. V was clipped by 4 bases and J by 2 bases; unmatched bases: 10. The CDR3 is 16 amino acids. The CDR3 is CASSLNQGESNYGYTF. CDR3 nucleotide sequence: TGTGCCAGCTCACTCAACCAGGGGGAATCGAACTATGGCTACACCTTC.

This chain uses TRBV30 with TRBJ1-1; a possible D gene is TRBD1 (5 bases). The germline CDR1 and CDR2 sequences are GTSNPN and SVGIG (reference sequence). This CDR3 spans 13 amino acids. Trimming stripped 4 bases from V and 3 bases from J, with 12 bases between. The CDR3 protein is CAWIPGGYTEAFF. DNA for the CDR3: TGTGCCTGGATCCCCGGGGGGTACACTGAAGCTTTCTTT.

The rearrangement joins TRBV18 to TRBJ1-1; a weak D match, TRBD1 (5 bases). Germline V lookup: CDR1 KGHSH, CDR2 LQKENI. The CDR3 has 15 amino acids. V gave up 0 bases and J gave up 1 base, with 9 bases separating them. This chain's CDR3 is CASSPPWGANTEAFF. The CDR3 DNA reads as TGTGCCAGCTCACCACCCTGGGGCGCGAACACTGAAGCTTTCTTT.

The J gene is TRBJ2-3, the V gene TRBV6-6, with 9 positions matching TRBD2. Trimming took 7 bases from V and 6 from J; bases not matched to a gene: 11. The CDR3 is 15 residues long. Germline CDR1 MNHNY, CDR2 SVGAGI (reference sequence). The chain's CDR3 is CASTFAGGPGDTQYF. The CDR3 DNA sequence: TGTGCCAGCACGTTCGCGGGAGGGCCGGGGGATACGCAGTATTTT.

The chain is built from TRBV29-1 and TRBJ1-1; D possibly corresponds to TRBD1 (5 bases). This CDR3 has 13 residues. CDR1 SQVTM and CDR2 ANQGSEA come from the germline V gene. Trimming left V 3 bases short and J 5 bases short, with 13 bases between. CDR3: CSVEQGGGTEAFF. CDR3 coding DNA: TGCAGCGTTGAGCAGGGAGGTGGGACTGAAGCTTTCTTT.

The gene calls are TRBV15 and TRBJ1-2, with D hard to call. CDR1 is LNHNV and CDR2 is YYDKDF in the germline V gene (reference sequence). This CDR3 has 14 residues. V was pared by 4 bases and J by 4 bases, with 13 bases between. The CDR3 sequence: CATSNDQGGYGYTF. In nucleotides, the CDR3 is TGTGCCACCAGCAACGACCAAGGCGGCTATGGCTACACCTTC.

The chain carries TRBV5-4 and TRBJ1-1; TRBD1 agrees at 9 bases. The CDR3 loop spans 13 amino acids. Trimming took 7 bases from V and 5 from J; bases not matched to a gene: 6. The germline V gene has CDR1 SGHNT and CDR2 YYREEE (reference sequence). The CDR3 bases are TGTGCCAGCTCACAGGGGGCGGGGACTGAAGCTTTCTTT. Translated, it gives CASSQGAGTEAFF.

J is TRBJ1-2 and V is TRBV6-5; possible D gene TRBD1, 6 bases. CDR3 length: 15 amino acids. The V gene lost 2 bases and the J gene lost 4 bases, with 14 bases spanning the gap. CDR1 and CDR2 (germline): MNHEY, SVGAGI. As DNA, the CDR3 is TGTGCCAGCAGTTACCAGACAGGCCTGAGCTATGGCTACACCTTC. Translated, it gives CASSYQTGLSYGYTF.

This chain links TRBV12-5 with TRBJ2-5; a weak D match, TRBD1 (7 bases). The V end lost 5 bases, the J end lost 2 bases, and 12 bases lay between the germline ends. The germline V gene has CDR1 LGHNT and CDR2 FRNRAP. The CDR3 consists of 14 residues. CDR3 sequence: CASGGSGGQETQYF. The CDR3 region has the DNA TGTGCTAGTGGTGGGTCAGGGGGGCAAGAGACCCAGTACTTC.

The gene calls are TRBV15 and TRBJ1-5; 12 nucleotides line up with TRBD1. The V segment lost 1 base and the J segment 6 bases; nucleotides outside the gene matches: 4. This CDR3 comprises 16 residues. Germline V gene data show CDR1 as LNHNV and CDR2 as YYDKDF (reference sequence). The CDR3 sequence is CATSRGGTGGGQPQHF. CDR3 bases: TGTGCCACCAGCAGAGGGGGGACAGGGGGCGGTCAGCCCCAGCATTTT.

The chain links TRBV2 to TRBJ2-7; D possibly corresponds to TRBD1 (5 bases). Germline V gives CDR1 SNHLY, CDR2 FYNNEI. The CDR3 covers 12 residues. Deletions cut 3 bases from V and 4 bases from J, with 7 bases between. The CDR3 DNA reads as TGTGCCAGCAGTGACAGGGTTTACGAGCAGTACTTC. Translation gives CASSDRVYEQYF.

This chain joins TRBV7-2 and TRBJ2-3, with no clear D. The germline gives CDR1 SGHTA, CDR2 FQGNSA. Trimming left V 8 bases short and J 0 bases short, with 9 bases between. The CDR3 contains 13 residues. CDR3 in amino acids: CASVYSSTDTQYF. CDR3 DNA sequence: TGTGCCAGCGTGTATTCTAGCACAGATACGCAGTATTTT.

This clone was found once. J is TRBJ2-7 and V is TRBV30, with D possibly matching TRBD2 (6 bases). Deletions cut 3 bases from V and 4 bases from J, with 25 bases between. CDR3 length: 17 amino acids. Germline V lookup: CDR1 GTSNPN, CDR2 SVGIG (reference sequence). CDR3 in amino acids: CAWRRSPDVLGGYEQYF. The DNA of the CDR3 is TGTGCCTGGAGGAGATCCCCGGACGTCCTTGGAGGGTACGAGCAGTACTTC.

This clone occurred once. V gene TRBV9 combines with J gene TRBJ2-1, with TRBD2 identical over 7 bases. This CDR3 contains 16 residues. Germline CDR1 SGDLS, CDR2 YYNGEE. The trim removed 0 bases at V and 1 base at J, leaving 4 bases unmatched. The CDR3 coding sequence is TGTGCCAGCAGCGTAGGAGCGGGGAAGTCCTACAATGAGCAGTTCTTC. This sequence encodes CASSVGAGKSYNEQFF.

The chain combines TRBV18 with TRBJ2-7, with a weak D call TRBD1 (7 bases). This CDR3 is 17 amino acids long. Trimming took 1 base from V and 2 from J, leaving 18 bases between them. Looked up from germline, CDR1 is KGHSH and CDR2 is LQKENI. CDR3 in amino acids: CASSPRGLRQGAYEQYF. CDR3 DNA sequence: TGTGCCAGCTCACCACGAGGACTAAGACAGGGAGCCTACGAGCAGTACTTC. The full variable domain, rest sourced from reference TRBV18 and TRBJ2-7, is NAGVMQNPRHLVRRRGQEARLRCSPMKGHSHVYWYRQLPEEGLKFMVYLQKENIIDESGMPKERFSAEFPKEGPSILRIQQVVRGDSAAYFCASSPRGLRQGAYEQYFGPGTRLTVT.

The chain recombines TRBV5-5 with TRBJ1-5, with TRBD1 matching 7 bases. The junction had 9 bases not matched to a gene; V was cut back by 4 bases and J by 2 bases. Per germline, CDR1 SGHKS and CDR2 YYEKEE (reference sequence). The CDR3 contains 16 residues. The CDR3 here is CASSPTFGTGNQPQHF. Written as DNA, the CDR3 is TGTGCCAGCAGCCCCACCTTTGGGACAGGCAATCAGCCCCAGCATTTT.

The V gene is TRBV7-9, the J gene TRBJ2-7, with D possibly being TRBD1 (6 bases). The CDR3 runs to 13 residues. Germline loops: CDR1 SEHNR, CDR2 FQNEAQ (reference sequence). V shed 6 bases and J shed 2 bases, with 11 bases lying between them. Here the CDR3 reads CASRAGDPYEQYF. CDR3 nucleotide sequence: TGTGCCAGCAGGGCAGGGGACCCCTACGAGCAGTACTTC.

This chain joins TRBV25-1 and TRBJ2-2, with no clear D. V was cut by 6 bases and J by 1 base, with 6 bases left in between. CDR3 length: 13 amino acids. CDR1 is MGHDK, CDR2 SYGVNS, per germline. CDR3 sequence: CASREQNTGELFF. The CDR3 nucleotides are TGTGCCAGCAGGGAACAGAACACCGGGGAGCTGTTTTTT.

The rearrangement joins TRBV7-9 to TRBJ2-3, with unresolved D. V gave up 4 bases and J gave up 4 bases, with 6 bases separating them. This CDR3 has 12 amino acids. Germline V CDR1 and CDR2: SEHNR, FQNEAQ (reference sequence). CDR3: CASSSEADTQYF. The CDR3 DNA reads TGTGCCAGCAGCTCAGAAGCAGATACGCAGTATTTT.

The chain has TRBV7-9 and TRBJ1-4; D unclear. CDR3 length: 15 amino acids. Deletions cut 2 bases from V and 4 bases from J, with 11 bases between. CDR1 SEHNR and CDR2 FQNEAQ come from the germline V gene (reference sequence). CDR3 sequence reads: CASSLSSRNNEKLFF. DNA of the CDR3: TGTGCCAGCAGCTTATCTAGCAGAAATAATGAAAAACTGTTTTTT.

The V gene is TRBV10-1, the J gene TRBJ2-7; D is perhaps TRBD2 (6 bases). Trimming stripped 5 bases from V and 0 bases from J, with 11 bases between. Looked up from germline, CDR1 is WNHNN and CDR2 is SYGVQD (reference sequence). CDR3 length: 14 residues. CDR3 nucleotides: TGCGCCAGCAGTCCTCGGGGGTCCTCCTACGAGCAGTACTTC. Translation: CASSPRGSSYEQYF.

This chain uses TRBV7-2 with TRBJ2-7; 10 nucleotides agree with TRBD1. The germline V gene has CDR1 SGHTA and CDR2 FQGNSA. This CDR3 has 15 amino acids. The junction had 6 bases not matched to a gene; V was cut back by 3 bases and J by 4 bases. The CDR3 nucleotides read TGTGCCAGCAGCTTCCGGGACAGGGGTCAGTACGAGCAGTACTTC. Translating gives CASSFRDRGQYEQYF.

The V gene is TRBV6-1, the J gene TRBJ2-7; 11 nucleotides align to TRBD2. The ends lost 3 bases at V and 2 bases at J; junction bases unmatched: 3. The CDR3 length is 15 residues. Germline V CDR1 and CDR2: MNHNS, SASEGT. CDR3 in amino acids: CASSDELAGAYEQYF. In nucleotides, the CDR3 is TGTGCCAGCAGTGACGAACTAGCGGGAGCCTACGAGCAGTACTTC.

This chain links TRBV10-3 with TRBJ1-4, with TRBD1 identical over 8 bases. CDR3 length: 12 residues. The J segment lost 7 bases and the V segment lost 10 bases, leaving 5 bases of the junction unmatched. In germline, CDR1 is ENHRY, CDR2 SYGVKD. The CDR3 coding sequence is TGTGCCACTTATGGACAGGGTGAAAAACTGTTTTTT. As protein: CATYGQGEKLFF.

The V and J genes are TRBV5-4 and TRBJ1-4; tentatively, D is TRBD1 (6 bases). This CDR3 is built from 15 residues. The V end was cut by 0 bases, the J end by 3 bases, with 9 bases between. Germline V lookup: CDR1 SGHNT, CDR2 YYREEE (reference sequence). CDR3 sequence (DNA): TGTGCCAGCAGCTTGGAGAGGGGGTCTAATGAAAAACTGTTTTTT. It specifies CASSLERGSNEKLFF.

Notes on this clone: An end of the junction does not agree with germline; a read error may underlie this. This sequence joins TRBV7-9 and TRBJ2-7, with 13 positions matching TRBD2. Germline V gene data show CDR1 as SEHNR and CDR2 as FQNEAQ (reference sequence). CDR3 length equals 17 residues. The CDR3 sequence is CASSPGTSGTTWYEQHF. In DNA, the CDR3 is TGTGCCAGCAGCCCGGGGACTAGCGGGACAACATGGTACGAGCAGCACTTC.

The chain has TRBV5-8 and TRBJ2-2, with a possible D match to TRBD2 (5 bases). Trimming shortened V by 1 base and J by 5 bases, and 12 bases separated the two germline ends. The CDR3 totals 15 residues. The germline gives CDR1 SGHTS, CDR2 YDEGEE. The CDR3 DNA is TGTGCCAGCAGCTTGTATATACTAGGTACCGGGGAGCTGTTTTTT. Residues: CASSLYILGTGELFF. Drawing the rest from reference TRBV5-8 and TRBJ2-2, the complete variable domain is EAGVTQSPTHLIKTRGQQATLRCSPISGHTSVYWYQQALGLGLQFLLWYDEGEERNRGNFPPRFSGRQFPNYSSELNVNALELEDSALYLCASSLYILGTGELFFGEGSRLTVL.

Concerning this clone itself: An end of the junction does not agree with germline; a read error may underlie this. CDR3 sequence (DNA): TGTGCCAGCAGCCGAGGCAGCGGGGGGAAATGGCACTTC. It codes for CASSRGSGGKWHF. The J gene is TRBJ2-7, the V gene TRBV7-6; TRBD2 matches 9 bases. There are 13 residues in the CDR3. In germline, CDR1 is SGHVS, CDR2 FNYEAQ.